These T cell receptor beta chains were read from a single sample in a study of response to subunit inactivated influenza vaccine. MiXCR was run by TCRdb on the RT-PCR reads, yielding one entry per CDR3 protein. The top ten clones hold around 10% of a sample with 650,000 to 700,000 distinct CDR3 sequences, approximately 15% of them seen once. The sample consisted of PBMCs from blood, taken 11 to 12 days after vaccination. These receptors were taken from a man in his fifties who received an inactivated influenza vaccine. CDR3s include the opening cysteine and the closing phenylalanine or tryptophan. D genes are given only for firm matches. Part of the rows lack a size; the others show once, few, many or a class for expanded clones.

j_gene	d_gene	v_gene	len	abundance	CDR3aa	CDR3nt
TRBJ1-4	TRBD1	TRBV6-2/TRBV6-3	16	many	CASSSSRGRSNEKLFF	TGTGCCAGCAGTTCTTCCAGGGGGCGATCTAATGAAAAACTGTTTTTT
TRBJ2-2	TRBD1	TRBV28	16	-	CASSQATGWSTGELFF	TGTGCCAGCAGTCAGGCGACAGGGTGGAGCACCGGGGAGCTGTTTTTT
TRBJ2-6	-	TRBV27	13	few	CASAYSGANVLTF	TGTGCCAGCGCTTATTCTGGGGCCAACGTCCTGACTTTC
TRBJ2-7	-	TRBV6-5	14	-	CASSYSVAIYEQYF	TGTGCCAGCAGTTATTCTGTAGCGATCTACGAGCAGTACTTC
TRBJ1-2	TRBD1	TRBV20-1	14	few	CSARDLTGVHGYTF	TGCAGTGCTAGAGATTTGACAGGGGTCCATGGCTACACCTTC
TRBJ2-1	-	TRBV14	16	-	CASSQEATYNGDEQFF	TGTGCCAGCAGCCAAGAAGCCACTTACAATGGAGATGAGCAGTTCTTC
TRBJ2-1	TRBD1	TRBV15	15	few	CATSSDRGAYNEQFF	TGTGCCACCAGCAGCGACAGGGGCGCCTACAATGAGCAGTTCTTC
TRBJ1-2	TRBD1	TRBV7-2	15	-	CASSLDWTGLYGYTF	TGTGCCAGCAGCTTAGACTGGACAGGCCTTTATGGCTACACCTTC
TRBJ2-1	TRBD2	TRBV5-1	18	few	CASSLARASGSLYNEQFF	TGCGCCAGCAGCTTGGCCAGGGCTAGCGGGAGCCTTTACAATGAGCAGTTCTTC
TRBJ1-4	-	TRBV7-9	15	-	CASSDWTAFDQKLFF	TGTGCCAGCAGCGATTGGACAGCCTTCGATCAAAAACTGTTTTTT
TRBJ1-1	-	TRBV7-9	14	few	CASSFGQVNTEAFF	TGTGCCAGCAGCTTTGGGCAGGTGAACACTGAAGCTTTCTTT
TRBJ2-1	-	TRBV7-2	16	-	CASSLHRAYSYNEQFF	TGTGCCAGCAGCCTCCACAGGGCTTACTCCTACAATGAGCAGTTCTTC
TRBJ2-1	TRBD2	TRBV7-2	15	-	CASSLVSGGRGEQFF	TGTGCCAGCAGCTTAGTTAGCGGGGGGCGGGGTGAGCAGTTCTTC
TRBJ2-7	TRBD1	TRBV12-3/TRBV12-4	17	few	CASSYTPIRTGSYEQYF	TGTGCCAGCAGTTACACACCAATTAGGACAGGGTCCTACGAGCAGTACTTC
TRBJ2-7	-	TRBV28	14	few	CASSLFARTYEQYF	TGTGCCAGCAGTTTATTTGCTAGAACCTACGAGCAGTACTTC
TRBJ1-5	-	TRBV12-3/TRBV12-4	13	many	CASSRDHNQPQHF	TGTGCCAGCAGCCGCGATCACAATCAGCCCCAGCATTTT
TRBJ2-3	TRBD1	TRBV24-1	16	-	CATSDWDREFADTQYF	TGTGCCACCAGTGATTGGGACAGGGAGTTTGCAGATACGCAGTATTTT
TRBJ2-7	-	TRBV7-2	14	-	CASSWRDGTYEQYF	TGTGCCAGCAGCTGGCGGGACGGTACCTACGAGCAGTACTTC
TRBJ2-2	TRBD2	TRBV2	17	few	CASRARGAGGYTGELFF	TGTGCCAGCAGAGCCAGGGGAGCGGGGGGGTACACCGGGGAGCTGTTTTTT
TRBJ2-1	-	TRBV28	17	-	CASSPFAVARALNEQFF	TGTGCCAGCAGTCCCTTCGCCGTAGCGCGGGCTCTCAATGAGCAGTTCTTC
TRBJ2-5	-	TRBV28	10	-	CASGVGAQYF	TGTGCCAGCGGAGTTGGGGCCCAGTACTTC
TRBJ2-5	TRBD2	TRBV20-1	16	-	CSVHKTSGGVQETQYF	TGCAGTGTTCACAAGACTAGCGGTGGAGTCCAAGAGACCCAGTACTTC
TRBJ2-6	-	TRBV6-2/TRBV6-3	18	-	CASSYSRRIDSGANVLTF	TGTGCCAGCAGTTACTCGAGGCGAATCGACTCTGGGGCCAACGTCCTGACTTTC
TRBJ1-2	-	TRBV7-9	13	many	CASSADTFYGYTF	TGTGCCAGCAGCGCCGACACGTTCTATGGCTACACCTTC
TRBJ2-3	TRBD1	TRBV7-2	14	-	CASSHGQAVDTQYF	TGTGCCAGCAGTCATGGACAGGCGGTAGATACGCAGTATTTT
TRBJ2-1	TRBD2	TRBV7-3	18	-	CASSLTPTSGIKYNEQFF	TGTGCCAGCAGCTTAACTCCGACTAGCGGGATAAAATACAATGAGCAGTTCTTC
TRBJ1-2	-	TRBV13	13	few	CASSSRRETGYTF	TGTGCCAGCAGCTCCAGGCGGGAGACGGGCTACACCTTC
TRBJ2-1	-	TRBV21-1	17	many	CASSSRLAGGPYNEQFF	TGTGCCAGCAGCTCACGACTAGCGGGAGGGCCATACAATGAGCAGTTCTTC
TRBJ1-2	TRBD1	TRBV12-3/TRBV12-4	16	few	CASANTGTGNSYGYTF	TGTGCCAGCGCGAACACCGGGACAGGGAATAGCTATGGCTACACCTTC
TRBJ2-5	-	TRBV7-9	13	few	CASSYSQRETQYF	TGTGCCAGCAGTTACAGCCAGAGGGAGACCCAGTACTTC
TRBJ2-7	-	TRBV6-5	15	few	CASSYAASDFYEQYF	TGTGCCAGCAGTTACGCCGCCTCGGACTTCTACGAGCAGTACTTC
TRBJ2-5	-	TRBV6-5	15	-	CASSYRRAYGETQYF	TGTGCCAGCAGTTACCGGCGGGCTTACGGAGAGACCCAGTACTTC
TRBJ2-6	-	TRBV6-5	18	-	CASSYRDIGYSGANVLTF	TGTGCCAGCAGTTATAGAGACATAGGATACTCTGGGGCCAACGTCCTGACTTTC
TRBJ2-1	TRBD2	TRBV15	15	few	CATQKRGLPINEQFF	TGTGCCACCCAGAAGAGGGGACTACCTATTAATGAGCAGTTCTTC
TRBJ1-1	-	TRBV7-8	12	-	CASSLGNRRAFF	TGTGCCAGCAGCTTAGGGAATAGGAGGGCTTTCTTT
TRBJ2-2	-	TRBV9	15	few	CASSVGGPTTGELFF	TGTGCCAGCAGCGTAGGGGGGCCTACCACCGGGGAGCTGTTTTTT
TRBJ2-1	-	TRBV5-4	15	few	CASSLVQNSYNEQFF	TGTGCCAGCAGCTTGGTCCAGAACTCCTACAATGAGCAGTTCTTC
TRBJ2-1	-	TRBV4-3	15	-	CASSQELSSVNEQFF	TGCGCCAGCAGCCAAGAGTTGTCTAGCGTCAATGAGCAGTTCTTC
TRBJ2-7	-	TRBV16	16	few	CASSQPGFGFAYEQYF	TGTGCCAGCAGCCAACCCGGGTTTGGCTTTGCCTACGAGCAGTACTTC
TRBJ2-3	-	TRBV5-1	12	many	CASSLISDTQYF	TGCGCCAGCAGCTTGATCTCAGATACGCAGTATTTT
TRBJ2-3	-	TRBV28	14	few	CASQIRGGTDTQYF	TGTGCCTCCCAAATCAGAGGGGGCACAGATACGCAGTATTTT
TRBJ2-3	TRBD2	TRBV4-2	16	-	CASSQAHGGGGDTQYF	TGTGCCAGCAGCCAAGCGCACGGCGGGGGGGGAGATACGCAGTATTTT
TRBJ2-5	-	TRBV24-1	17	-	CATSDSGQSTGTKTQYF	TGTGCCACCAGTGATTCCGGACAGTCCACCGGAACTAAGACCCAGTACTTC
TRBJ1-2	-	TRBV6-5	12	few	CASRPGAGGYTF	TGTGCCAGTAGACCGGGCGCGGGGGGCTACACCTTC
TRBJ2-3	-	TRBV5-8	17	-	CASSLALDSAITDTQYF	TGTGCCAGCAGCTTGGCCCTCGACAGTGCGATTACAGATACGCAGTATTTT
TRBJ1-1	-	TRBV6-5	13	-	CASSYGVPFEAFF	TGTGCCAGCAGTTACGGGGTCCCCTTTGAGGCTTTCTTT
TRBJ2-3	TRBD2	TRBV15	17	-	CATSWGTSGGATDTQYF	TGTGCCACCAGCTGGGGGACTAGCGGGGGGGCTACAGATACGCAGTATTTT
TRBJ2-1	-	TRBV7-9	15	many	CASSLDGSGYNEQFF	TGTGCCAGCAGCTTAGACGGGAGTGGGTACAATGAGCAGTTCTTC
TRBJ2-4	TRBD1	TRBV6-1	14	-	CASSAGQGANIQYF	TGTGCCAGCAGTGCGGGACAGGGGGCGAACATTCAGTACTTC